The 6 T cell receptor beta chains below were found in one sample sequenced in a study of T cell clonality in common variable immunodeficiency. TCRdb keeps only in-frame clones here, not all; method: immunoSEQ multiplex PCR. Recorded here are approximately 81,000 clones, none singletons. Material: peripheral blood mononuclear cells. These receptors originate from a person aged 18 to 69 in good health.

This clone was seen repeatedly, ten times or more. The read ends 3 residues before the CDR3 terminus; that terminus is restored from the germline J gene. The chain uses TRBV30 and TRBJ2-7; possibly TRBD2 for D (6 bases). CDR1 and CDR2 from the germline V gene are GTSNPN and SVGIG (reference sequence). This CDR3 comprises 15 residues. V was cut by 3 bases and J by 4 bases, with 19 bases left in between. The sequenced part of the CDR3 DNA is TGTGCCTGGAGCCTAGATATTAGGGCGGGGTACGAG. This sequence encodes CAWSLDIRAGYE. The full CDR3 is CAWSLDIRAGYEQYF.

Ten or more counts support this clone. The sequenced fragment ends 3 residues before the CDR3 boundary, so the rest is inferred from the germline J gene. This chain joins TRBV6-4 and TRBJ1-2; the match to TRBD1 covers 7 bases. The CDR3 covers 14 residues. The ends lost 5 bases at V and 4 bases at J; junction bases unmatched: 7. Germline V lookup: CDR1 MRHNA, CDR2 SNTAGT. The CDR3 spells CASSQAGGSYGYTF. CDR3 bases read: TGTGCCAGCAGTCAAGCAGGGGGTAGCTATGGC.

There are many counts of this clone. The read terminates 3 residues before the CDR3 end, so the remaining end is supplied by the germline J gene. The V gene is TRBV5-6, the J gene TRBJ1-1; TRBD1 matches at 7 bases. The CDR3 has 15 residues. The germline gives CDR1 SGHDT, CDR2 YYEEEE. V lost 2 bases and J lost 6; bases outside the gene matches: 10. The CDR3 bases that were read are TGTGCCAGCAGCTTCGTCCGCAGACAGGGCGCTGAA. Translation: CASSFVRRQGAE. The whole CDR3 is CASSFVRRQGAEAFF. The variable domain in full, completed from reference TRBV5-6 and TRBJ1-1, reads DAGVTQSPTHLIKTRGQQVTLRCSPKSGHDTVSWYQQALGQGPQFIFQYYEEEERQRGNFPDRFSGHQFPNYSSELNVNALLLGDSALYLCASSFVRRQGAEAFFGQGTRLTVV.

In this sample, this clone turned up many times. The read ends 3 residues before the CDR3 terminus; that terminus is restored from the germline J gene. This chain uses TRBV7-6 with TRBJ2-7; 9 nucleotides match TRBD2. Germline loops: CDR1 SGHVS, CDR2 FNYEAQ. This CDR3 has 18 amino acids. The ends lost 0 bases at V and 0 bases at J; junction bases unmatched: 9. CDR3 loop: CASSLASSSGMSSYEQYF. The DNA read from the CDR3 is TGTGCCAGCAGCTTAGCGTCGTCTAGCGGGATGAGCTCCTACGAG. Using reference TRBV7-6 and TRBJ2-7 for the parts outside the CDR3, the full variable domain is GAGVSQSPRYKVTKRGQDVALRCDPISGHVSLYWYRQALGQGPEFLTYFNYEAQQDKSGLPNDRFSAERPEGSISTLTIQRTEQRDSAMYRCASSLASSSGMSSYEQYFGPGTRLTVT.

This clone was seen ten or more times. The read gets to within 3 residues of the CDR3 end, and the germline J gene fills in the rest. The chain employs TRBV6-2 or TRBV6-3 and TRBJ2-7, with 8 nucleotides matching TRBD1. The CDR3 has 17 amino acids. Germline lookup yields CDR1 MNHEY and CDR2 SVGEGT. V lost 6 bases to trimming and J lost 4 bases; unmatched junction nucleotides: 17. The DNA read from the CDR3 is TGTGCCAGCAGAAACGGGCGGACAGGGTCGAAAGAGTACGAG. It encodes CASRNGRTGSKEYE. The whole CDR3 region reads CASRNGRTGSKEYEQYF.

This clone appeared many times. The read terminates 3 residues ahead of where the CDR3 ends, so the germline J gene completes it. The genes are TRBV20-1 and TRBJ2-3; 9 nucleotides match TRBD2. V shed 5 bases and J 6 bases; nucleotides not matched to a gene: 15. The CDR3 loop spans 16 amino acids. Germline V gene lookup returns CDR1 DFQATT and CDR2 SNEGSKA (reference sequence). The DNA read from the CDR3 is TGCAGTGCTTTTGAATTAGCGGGAGCCACCGGGGATACG. Its protein is CSAFELAGATGDT. The full CDR3 protein reads CSAFELAGATGDTQYF.